Below are 22 T cell receptor beta chains sequenced from a single sample in a study of vaccination effects on CD4 cells after COVID-19. These receptors have no known antigen. Libraries were prepared by immunoSEQ multiplex PCR; TCRdb keeps only in-frame clonotypes and omits some of them. Of over 50,000 clones listed, roughly 72% are singletons. Under the ViraFEST assay, PBMC were stimulated with viral peptide pools so that antigen-specific CD4+ T cells expanded. Sequencing was performed afterwards. Upon completion of more than eight days in culture, CD4+ T cells were isolated. The participants, recipients of two vaccine doses, got either BNT162b2 or mRNA-1273. The sample consisted of CD4+ T cells from PBMCs cultured with HCoV-229E spike peptides, taken after COVID-19 vaccination. The receptors come from a human donor who received a COVID-19 vaccine.

A word on this clone: This same CDR3 is encoded by further DNA sequences in the sample. The rearrangement joins TRBV2 to TRBJ2-1, with D hard to call. The CDR3 consists of 11 residues. Trimming shortened V by 4 bases and J by 4 bases, and 2 bases separated the two germline ends. Germline loops: CDR1 SNHLY, CDR2 FYNNEI. CDR3 loop: CASSVYNEQFF. CDR3 DNA: TGTGCCAGCAGTGTTTACAATGAGCAGTTCTTC.

The chain couples TRBV9 to TRBJ1-2; D is possibly TRBD1 (5 bases). This CDR3 has 13 amino acids. Trimming left V 3 bases short and J 6 bases short, with 12 bases between. Per the germline V gene, CDR1 is SGDLS and CDR2 is YYNGEE. The CDR3 region is CASSAQEGHGYTF. For the CDR3, the DNA is TGTGCCAGCAGCGCACAGGAGGGGCATGGCTACACCTTC.

The V call is TRBV27, the J call TRBJ1-1; 7 bases match TRBD1. Germline V gives CDR1 MNHEY, CDR2 SMNVEV (reference sequence). This CDR3 spans 15 amino acids. V dropped 5 bases and J dropped 4; count of bases not matched to a gene: 10. CDR3 region: CASSPQTGAPTEAFF. CDR3 nucleotide sequence: TGTGCCAGCAGTCCTCAAACAGGGGCGCCCACTGAAGCTTTCTTT.

The chain employs TRBV3-1 (or the pseudogene TRBV3-2) and TRBJ2-1; D is unresolved. The V gene lost 3 bases and the J gene lost 11 bases, with 14 bases spanning the gap. This CDR3 spans 13 amino acids. In germline, CDR1 is LGHDT, CDR2 YNNKEL (reference sequence). The chain's CDR3 is CASSQGNIVQQFF. CDR3 DNA sequence: TGTGCCAGCAGCCAGGGGAACATTGTGCAGCAGTTCTTC.

The sample holds a few counts of this clone. The rearrangement joins TRBV12-5 to TRBJ2-5, with D hard to call. Germline CDR1 LGHNT, CDR2 FRNRAP. CDR3 size: 13 residues. V was pared by 2 bases and J by 5 bases, with 9 bases between. The CDR3 loop reads CASGLQSLETQYF. As DNA, the CDR3 is TGTGCTAGTGGTTTGCAGAGTTTGGAGACCCAGTACTTC.

V and J are TRBV11-3 and TRBJ2-6; D might be TRBD2 (6 bases). V dropped 6 bases and J dropped 4 bases, with 13 bases sitting between them. Germline V gene sequence: CDR1 SGHNT, CDR2 YENEEA. The CDR3 is 15 amino acids. CDR3 protein: CASSRGGTGANVLTF. In DNA, the CDR3 is TGTGCCAGCAGTCGTGGGGGGACCGGGGCCAACGTCCTGACTTTC.

The chain joins TRBV7-7 to TRBJ2-5, with 8 bases aligning to TRBD1. This CDR3 contains 13 residues. The ends lost 1 base at V and 7 bases at J; junction bases unmatched: 2. CDR1 is SSHAT, CDR2 FNYEAQ, per germline (reference sequence). The CDR3 is CASSLGTGGTQYF. CDR3 sequence (DNA): TGTGCCAGCAGCTTAGGTACAGGGGGGACCCAGTACTTC.

This clone was counted a few times. J is TRBJ2-7 and V is TRBV28; D is possibly TRBD2 (6 bases). This CDR3 is built from 15 residues. Germline CDR1 and CDR2: MDHEN and SYDVKM. The V end was cut by 6 bases, the J end by 0 bases, with 15 bases between. CDR3 bases: TGTGCCAGCAGCCGCACCGGAGGGATCTCCTACGAGCAGTACGTC. Its protein is CASSRTGGISYEQYV.

The chain recombines TRBV5-1 with TRBJ2-3; D may be TRBD1 (5 bases). The CDR3 spans 16 residues. Germline CDR1 is SGHRS and CDR2 is YFSETQ. Trimming took 4 bases from V and 2 from J, leaving 17 bases between them. CDR3 amino acids: CASSQRGPTFTDTQYF. CDR3 bases: TGCGCCAGCAGCCAAAGGGGCCCCACTTTCACAGATACGCAGTATTTT.

This clone was recorded once. This chain links TRBV5-1 with TRBJ2-5; a possible D gene is TRBD1 (5 bases). V was clipped by 4 bases and J by 1 base, with 11 bases between them. The CDR3 contains 14 residues. The germline CDR1 and CDR2 sequences are SGHRS and YFSETQ. The CDR3 protein is CASSLDRAQETQYF. In DNA, the CDR3 is TGCGCCAGCAGCCTTGACAGAGCCCAAGAGACCCAGTACTTC. Full variable domain (outside the CDR3, taken from reference TRBV5-1 and TRBJ2-5): KAGVTQTPRYLIKTRGQQVTLSCSPISGHRSVSWYQQTPGQGLQFLFEYFSETQRNKGNFPGRFSGRQFSNSRSEMNVSTLELGDSALYLCASSLDRAQETQYFGPGTRLLVL.

This clone was recorded only once. The chain couples TRBV28 to TRBJ1-1; 7 nucleotides line up with TRBD1. Trimming cost V 6 bases and J 4 bases; bases outside gene matches: 14. The germline V gene encodes CDR1 MDHEN and CDR2 SYDVKM. The CDR3 is 16 residues long. CDR3 residues: CASRSRNRGRGTEAFF. The CDR3 nucleotides are TGTGCCAGCAGATCAAGGAACAGGGGTCGAGGCACTGAAGCTTTCTTT.

The chain uses TRBV5-1 and TRBJ1-1; D remains ambiguous. Germline V lookup: CDR1 SGHRS, CDR2 YFSETQ. The CDR3 runs 13 residues. V lost 3 bases to trimming and J lost 5 bases, with 11 bases between them. The CDR3 protein is CASSSLGETEAFF. The CDR3 nucleotides read TGCGCCAGCAGCTCCCTTGGAGAGACTGAAGCTTTCTTT. The entire variable domain, with the rest obtained from reference TRBV5-1 and TRBJ1-1, is as follows: KAGVTQTPRYLIKTRGQQVTLSCSPISGHRSVSWYQQTPGQGLQFLFEYFSETQRNKGNFPGRFSGRQFSNSRSEMNVSTLELGDSALYLCASSSLGETEAFFGQGTRLTVV.

This rearrangement joins TRBV25-1 to TRBJ1-4, with 9 bases lining up with TRBD1. J was trimmed by 5 bases and V by 2 bases; bases with no gene match: 3. CDR1 and CDR2 (germline): MGHDK, SYGVNS. This CDR3 comprises 15 residues. CDR3 sequence reads: CASSEPGQGNEKLFF. The CDR3 nucleotides are TGTGCCAGCAGTGAACCGGGACAGGGAAATGAAAAACTGTTTTTT.

The DNA of the CDR3 is TGTGCCAGCAGCATAGCGGGACCCTCCTACAATGAGCAGTTCTTC. Its translation: CASSIAGPSYNEQFF. The chain has TRBV11-2 and TRBJ2-1; 8 positions agree with TRBD2. This CDR3 is built from 15 residues. CDR1 is SGHAT, CDR2 FQNNGV, per germline. V lost 5 bases and J lost 0; bases outside the gene matches: 3. The full variable domain, in which reference TRBV11-2 and TRBJ2-1 provide the parts outside the CDR3, is EAGVAQSPRYKIIEKRQSVAFWCNPISGHATLYWYQQILGQGPKLLIQFQNNGVVDDSQLPKDRFSAERLKGVDSTLKIQPAKLEDSAVYLCASSIAGPSYNEQFFGPGTRLTVL.

This clone showed up just a few times. The chain recombines TRBV6-5 with TRBJ1-1; 9 bases agree with TRBD1. Germline-derived CDR1 and CDR2 are MNHEY and SVGAGI. This CDR3 region has 12 residues. V dropped 1 base and J dropped 11; count of bases not matched to a gene: 2. The CDR3 protein is CASSYYGQGAFF. CDR3 coding DNA: TGTGCCAGCAGTTACTATGGACAGGGGGCTTTCTTT.

The chain has TRBV6-5 and TRBJ1-2, with 9 bases identical to TRBD1. The CDR3 loop spans 13 amino acids. V was clipped by 5 bases and J by 4 bases; unmatched bases: 2. CDR1 and CDR2 (germline): MNHEY, SVGAGI. CDR3 loop: CASSNRGPYGYTF. As DNA, the CDR3 is TGTGCCAGCAGTAACAGGGGGCCCTATGGCTACACCTTC.

This clone was observed a handful of times. This chain connects TRBV7-9 to TRBJ2-7; D is perhaps TRBD2 (6 bases). The CDR3 consists of 13 residues. The germline V gene has CDR1 SEHNR and CDR2 FQNEAQ (reference sequence). Trimming shortened V by 6 bases and J by 7 bases, and 16 bases separated the two germline ends. This CDR3 is CASSRDSQVEQYV. For the CDR3, the DNA is TGTGCCAGCAGTAGGGACTCCCAGGTTGAGCAGTACGTC.

The chain uses TRBV27 and TRBJ2-5; D is possibly TRBD1 (5 bases). This CDR3 has 14 residues. Germline V lookup: CDR1 MNHEY, CDR2 SMNVEV (reference sequence). Between the trimmed V and J ends, which lost 2 bases and 2 bases, there was a span of 9 bases. Here the CDR3 DNA reads TGTGCCAGCAGTTTAGGGCAGGGTCAAGAGACCCAGTACTTC. Encoded protein: CASSLGQGQETQYF.

This clone was detected only once. The chain carries TRBV5-1 and TRBJ2-5, with 12 bases aligning to TRBD2. The CDR3 totals 15 residues. The J segment lost 4 bases and the V segment lost 1 base, leaving 2 bases of the junction unmatched. Germline CDR1 and CDR2: SGHRS and YFSETQ. The chain's CDR3 is CASSLTSGGTETQYF. For the CDR3, the DNA is TGCGCCAGCAGCTTGACTAGCGGGGGGACAGAGACCCAGTACTTC. Supplemented by reference TRBV5-1 and TRBJ2-5, the full variable domain reads KAGVTQTPRYLIKTRGQQVTLSCSPISGHRSVSWYQQTPGQGLQFLFEYFSETQRNKGNFPGRFSGRQFSNSRSEMNVSTLELGDSALYLCASSLTSGGTETQYFGPGTRLLVL.

This clone was detected a few times. V is TRBV5-8 and J is TRBJ2-5; D not certain. This CDR3 region has 14 residues. Deletions cut 0 bases from V and 6 bases from J, with 12 bases between. CDR1 is SGHTS, CDR2 YDEGEE, per germline. This chain's CDR3 is CASSLDSPAKTQYF. The CDR3 nucleotides read TGTGCCAGCAGCTTGGACAGCCCGGCGAAGACCCAGTACTTC.

This chain uses TRBV2 with TRBJ2-7; D not resolved. Germline CDR1 and CDR2: SNHLY and FYNNEI. V was pared by 5 bases and J by 1 base, with 6 bases between. The CDR3 runs 12 residues. The CDR3: CASSLASYEQYV. The CDR3 nucleotides read TGTGCCAGCAGTCTGGCTTCCTACGAGCAGTACGTC.

In this sample, this clone turned up a few times. V gene TRBV19 combines with J gene TRBJ2-2; D remains ambiguous. The V and J ends lost 5 bases and 3 bases respectively, with 10 bases between them. The germline V gene has CDR1 LNHDA and CDR2 SQIVND (reference sequence). The CDR3 runs 14 residues. The CDR3 DNA is TGTGCCAGTAGTTCCCAGGCAGACACCGGGGAGCTGTTTTTT. It codes for CASSSQADTGELFF.